This record covers a single T cell receptor (beta chain). What it binds is unknown. The data were obtained in a study of cytomegalovirus exposure and HLA in healthy donors. Findings and limits, study-wide: The sole available immune exposure information was CMV serostatus.

Germline CDR1 and CDR2: MDHEN and SYDVKM. J gave up 3 bases and V 6 bases, and 16 bases lay outside the gene matches. The CDR3 has 18 amino acids. Amplification used 60 Vbeta primers and 13 Jbeta primers. The assay was immunoSEQ multiplex PCR, and TCRdb's table has in-frame clones only and misses some. The sample records around 170,000 clones, roughly 80% being singletons. The sample comprised PBMCs. This TCR derives from a man in his forties or fifties in good health and CMV-seropositive. This chain connects TRBV28 to TRBJ1-5; 8 positions agree with TRBD1. CDR3 DNA sequence: TGTGCCAGCAGCCACTTAGTGGGGACAGGAGAGGACAATCAGCCCCAGCATTTT. Encoded protein: CASSHLVGTGEDNQPQHF.